The following is a T cell receptor (beta chain) sequence with its context. Its cognate antigen is unknown. These data belong to a study of vaccination effects on CD4 cells after COVID-19. On the study more broadly: Median timing of post-vaccine samples was 72 days after the second dose. General study points: Substantial clonal contraction characterized both infection- and vaccine-induced clones late after vaccination.

Before sequencing took place, the ViraFEST assay used viral peptide pools to expand antigen-specific CD4+ T cells. Subsequent to 10 days of culture, CD4+ T cells were isolated. It was two doses of either the BNT162b2 or mRNA-1273 vaccine that participants received. It was with about 10 IU/ml IL-2 and about 10 ug/ml peptides that 2 million to 2.5 million PBMC per well were cultured. V gave up 4 bases and J gave up 3 bases, with 7 bases separating them. The CDR3 loop spans 13 amino acids. Per germline, CDR1 WSHSY and CDR2 SAAADI. Assay used: immunoSEQ multiplex PCR; TCRdb lists only in-frame clones, some missing. The table has under 50,000 clones, just under 85% seen once.

The V call is TRBV10-2, the J call TRBJ1-5, with unresolved D. This receptor was obtained from a human donor who received a COVID-19 vaccine. Some clones in this sample may be carry-over from other donors' samples. The material was CD4+ T cells from PBMCs cultured with HCoV-NL63 spike peptides, obtained after COVID-19 vaccination. CDR3 region: CASSVQNNQPQHF. CDR3 nucleotide sequence: TGCGCCAGCAGTGTCCAAAACAATCAGCCCCAGCATTTT.